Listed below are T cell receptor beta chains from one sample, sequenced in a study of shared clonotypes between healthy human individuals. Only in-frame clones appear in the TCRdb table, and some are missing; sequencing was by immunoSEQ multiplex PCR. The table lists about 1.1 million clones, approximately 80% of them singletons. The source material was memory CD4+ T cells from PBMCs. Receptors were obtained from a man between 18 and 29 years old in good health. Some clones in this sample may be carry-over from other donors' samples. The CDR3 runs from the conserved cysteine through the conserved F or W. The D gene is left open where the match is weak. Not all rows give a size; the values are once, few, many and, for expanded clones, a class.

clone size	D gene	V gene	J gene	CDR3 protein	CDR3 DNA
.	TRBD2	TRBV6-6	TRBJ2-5	CATTGSGGAQYF	TGTGCCACCACAGGGAGCGGGGGGGCCCAGTACTTC
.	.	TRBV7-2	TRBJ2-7	CASSATGGAAYEQYF	TGTGCCAGCAGCGCAACAGGTGGCGCGGCCTACGAGCAGTACTTC
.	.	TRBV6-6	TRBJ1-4	CASSQGWATNEKLFF	TGTGCCAGCAGCCAAGGGTGGGCCACTAATGAAAAACTGTTTTTT
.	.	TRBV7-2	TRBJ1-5	CASSSWSDQPQHF	TGTGCCAGCAGCTCCTGGTCAGATCAGCCCCAGCATTTT
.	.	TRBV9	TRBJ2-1	CASSKTRDEQFF	TGTGCCAGCAGTAAAACTCGGGATGAGCAGTTCTTC
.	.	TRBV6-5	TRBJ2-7	CASSTRGGQYF	TGTGCCAGCAGTACCAGAGGTGGGCAGTACTTC
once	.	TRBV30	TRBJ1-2	CAWALGGTLYGYTF	TGTGCCTGGGCACTTGGGGGGACTCTTTATGGCTACACCTTC
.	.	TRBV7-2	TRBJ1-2	CASSFDNSRIYGYTF	TGTGCCAGCAGTTTTGACAACTCCCGGATTTATGGCTACACCTTC
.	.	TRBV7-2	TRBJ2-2	CASSLLWPNTGELFF	TGTGCCAGCAGCTTATTATGGCCGAACACCGGGGAGCTGTTTTTT
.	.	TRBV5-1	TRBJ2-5	CASTSVPPQETQYF	TGCGCCAGCACTAGCGTGCCTCCCCAAGAGACCCAGTACTTC
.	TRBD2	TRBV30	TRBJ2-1	CAWSVGRSAGDEQFF	TGTGCCTGGAGTGTCGGCAGGTCAGCGGGGGATGAGCAGTTCTTC
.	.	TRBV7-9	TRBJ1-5	CASSSPETGVFQPQHF	TGTGCCAGCAGCTCTCCGGAAACAGGTGTTTTTCAGCCCCAGCATTTT
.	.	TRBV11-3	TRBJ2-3	CASSFQLTDTQYF	TGTGCCAGCAGCTTTCAGCTCACAGATACGCAGTATTTT